The 21 T cell receptor beta chains listed next were all sequenced from one sample in a study of OX40 agonist ivuxolimab in advanced cancers. Libraries were built with the immunoSEQ multiplex PCR assay. What TCRdb holds here is the immuneACCESS table cut down to in-frame rearrangements. Part of the clones is not present; checked against another copy, under half of the missing clones reflect an unresolved V gene, and the others are unexplained. The sample table holds about 28,000 clones, of which about 80% were seen once. The top ten clones comprise roughly 11% of the sample. Specimen: CD4+ or CD8+ T cells sorted from blood, collected in a trial of the OX40 agonist ivuxolimab. The source is an adult with an advanced solid tumor such as melanoma, head and neck, liver or kidney cancer.

This clone was counted between two and nine times. V and J are TRBV2 and TRBJ2-1, with 7 bases lining up with TRBD2. In germline, CDR1 is SNHLY, CDR2 FYNNEI. This CDR3 has 14 amino acids. Unmatched junction bases numbered 12, after V lost 7 bases and J lost 9 bases. CDR3 in amino acids: CASTWTSIGAEQFF. The CDR3 DNA follows: TGTGCCAGCACCTGGACTAGTATCGGCGCTGAGCAGTTCTTC.

The chain couples TRBV7-8 to TRBJ2-5; D tentatively fits TRBD1 or TRBD2 (6 bases each). V shed 1 base and J shed 4 bases, with 13 bases lying between them. The germline V gene has CDR1 SGHVS and CDR2 FQNEAQ. CDR3 size: 15 residues. CDR3 region: CASSLVWGAAETQYF. Written as DNA, the CDR3 is TGTGCCAGCAGCTTAGTATGGGGGGCGGCAGAGACCCAGTACTTC. Supplemented by reference TRBV7-8 and TRBJ2-5, the full variable domain reads GAGVSQSPRYKVAKRGQDVALRCDPISGHVSLFWYQQALGQGPEFLTYFQNEAQLDKSGLPSDRFFAERPEGSVSTLKIQRTQQEDSAVYLCASSLVWGAAETQYFGPGTRLLVL.

This chain joins TRBV19 and TRBJ1-5; D unresolved. Trimming pared 7 bases from V and 0 bases from J, leaving 13 bases between. The germline V gene encodes CDR1 LNHDA and CDR2 SQIVND (reference sequence). CDR3 length: 15 amino acids. CDR3 region: CASNQKGYSNQPQHF. The CDR3, as DNA: TGTGCCAGTAATCAAAAAGGATATAGCAATCAGCCCCAGCATTTT.

A remark on this clone: At one boundary the junction diverges from the germline segment, which might be a read error. This chain uses TRBV5-6 with TRBJ2-7; possibly TRBD2 for D (5 bases). The CDR3 is 16 amino acids. From germline, CDR1 is SGHDT and CDR2 YYEEEE. CDR3 DNA sequence: TGTGCCGGCAGCCGTCTCACTAGTATTATCGGCTACGAGCAGTACTTC. As protein: CAGSRLTSIIGYEQYF.

The gene calls are TRBV4-2 and TRBJ2-3, with a tentative D call TRBD2 (6 bases). The V gene lost 3 bases and the J gene lost 12 bases, with 13 bases spanning the gap. The CDR3 runs 12 residues. Germline V gene lookup returns CDR1 LGHNA and CDR2 YNFKEQ. The DNA of the CDR3 is TGTGCCAGCAGCCAGGAGGGACCGCACCAGTATTTT. Its protein is CASSQEGPHQYF.

By its share, this clone is medium-sized. The gene calls are TRBV6-5 and TRBJ2-1; D is perhaps TRBD1 (5 bases). The CDR3 extends over 14 amino acids. Per the germline V gene, CDR1 is MNHEY and CDR2 is SVGAGI. Trimming removed 8 bases at V and 3 bases at J, with 14 bases between. The DNA for the CDR3 is TGTGCCAGCCAAACCTCAGGGAACTACAATGAGCAGTTCTTC. It specifies CASQTSGNYNEQFF.

For the CDR3, the DNA is TGTGCCAGCAGCACGTCGGGACGGAGAAACTATGGCTACACCTTC. Residues: CASSTSGRRNYGYTF. The chain couples TRBV21-1 to TRBJ1-2. TRBV21-1 is termed a pseudogene. The CDR3 extends over 15 amino acids.

The chain joins TRBV19 to TRBJ2-7, with a tentative D call TRBD1 (6 bases). The germline gives CDR1 LNHDA, CDR2 SQIVND (reference sequence). The V gene lost 6 bases and the J gene lost 2 bases, with 11 bases spanning the gap. The CDR3 runs to 13 residues. CDR3 bases: TGTGCCAGTAGCATGGGACATCCCTACGAGCAGTACTTC. Amino acids: CASSMGHPYEQYF.

The chain has TRBV11-2 and TRBJ2-1; D perhaps matches TRBD2 (7 bases). V was pared by 5 bases and J by 8 bases, with 19 bases between. CDR1 is SGHAT, CDR2 FQNNGV, per germline. CDR3 length: 15 residues. The CDR3, as DNA: TGTGCCAGCAGCCCTGGGGGGGGGCAAGGCGATGAGCAGTTCTTC. Its translation is CASSPGGGQGDEQFF.

The rearrangement uses TRBV9 and TRBJ2-7; the match to TRBD2 covers 8 bases. The V gene's germline CDR1 is SGDLS and CDR2 YYNGEE. The CDR3 is made up of 15 amino acids. Trimming took 0 bases from V and 3 from J; bases not matched to a gene: 5. This CDR3 is CASSVEGGGYYEQYF. The CDR3 region has the DNA TGTGCCAGCAGCGTAGAAGGCGGGGGGTACTACGAGCAGTACTTC.

The genes are TRBV4-2 and TRBJ1-1; 7 bases are shared with TRBD1. V shed 0 bases, J shed 1 base, and the junction held 2 bases outside the gene matches. CDR1 is LGHNA, CDR2 YNFKEQ, per germline. The CDR3 extends over 15 amino acids. The CDR3 bases are TGTGCCAGCAGCCAAGATAGGGGGCAGAACACTGAAGCTTTCTTT. This sequence encodes CASSQDRGQNTEAFF.

This sequence joins TRBV5-6 and TRBJ1-2; 9 bases line up with TRBD1. J lost 2 bases, V lost 1 base, and 6 bases had no gene match. CDR1 and CDR2 (germline): SGHDT, YYEEEE. The CDR3 sequence is 16 residues long. The CDR3, as DNA: TGTGCCAGCAGCTTGCCCCGAGGACAGGGGAACTATGGCTACACCTTC. This gives the protein CASSLPRGQGNYGYTF.

The chain couples TRBV5-6 to TRBJ2-7, with no clear D. With 1 base removed from V and 1 base from J, the gap between germline ends came to 6 bases. Germline CDR1 reads SGHDT; CDR2 reads YYEEEE. The CDR3 is 13 amino acids. As DNA, the CDR3 is TGTGCCAGCAGCTTGTCAAGGTCCTACGAGCAGTACTTC. Amino acid sequence: CASSLSRSYEQYF. Full variable domain (missing parts from reference TRBV5-6 and TRBJ2-7): DAGVTQSPTHLIKTRGQQVTLRCSPKSGHDTVSWYQQALGQGPQFIFQYYEEEERQRGNFPDRFSGHQFPNYSSELNVNALLLGDSALYLCASSLSRSYEQYFGPGTRLTVT.

The chain recombines TRBV12-5 with TRBJ2-2; 12 bases align to TRBD1. CDR1 is LGHNT, CDR2 FRNRAP, per germline. J gave up 5 bases and V 5 bases, and 6 bases lay outside the gene matches. This CDR3 contains 16 residues. The chain's CDR3 is CASGARDRGLTGELFF. As DNA, the CDR3 is TGTGCTAGTGGTGCCCGGGACAGGGGGCTGACCGGGGAGCTGTTTTTT.

The rearrangement links TRBV29-1 to TRBJ1-2; a possible D gene is TRBD1 (5 bases). CDR3 length equals 11 residues. Germline V lookup: CDR1 SQVTM, CDR2 ANQGSEA. V dropped 7 bases and J dropped 8 bases, with 14 bases sitting between them. CDR3 nucleotides: TGCAGCGCCCTGAGGGGTGAAGGCTACACCTTC. It translates to CSALRGEGYTF. Full variable domain (missing parts from reference TRBV29-1 and TRBJ1-2): SAVISQKPSRDICQRGTSLTIQCQVDSQVTMMFWYRQQPGQSLTLIATANQGSEATYESGFVIDKFPISRPNLTFSTLTVSNMSPEDSSIYLCSALRGEGYTFGSGTRLTVV.

The V gene is TRBV5-6, the J gene TRBJ1-6; D not certain. CDR1 is SGHDT and CDR2 is YYEEEE in the germline V gene. The length of the CDR3 is 13 residues. V dropped 1 base and J dropped 7 bases, with 6 bases sitting between them. CDR3 nucleotides: TGTGCCAGCAGCTTGTCCCCAAATTCACCCCTCCACTTT. The encoded protein is CASSLSPNSPLHF.

Comment on this clone: This clone may be a read error of a much larger clone one base away. The rearrangement joins TRBV5-1 to TRBJ1-5; TRBD1 agrees at 12 bases. The length of the CDR3 is 15 residues. Germline V CDR1 and CDR2: SGHRS, YFSETQ. The CDR3 region is CASSLGQGAYQPQHF. The CDR3 bases are TGCGCCAGCAGTTTGGGACAGGGGGCATATCAGCCCCAGCATTTT.

This chain connects TRBV11-2 to TRBJ2-5; D tentatively fits TRBD1 or TRBD2 (5 bases each). The better agreement between TRBJ2-7 and the DNA end casts doubt on the J call. The germline gives CDR1 SGHAT, CDR2 FQNNGV. This CDR3 has 12 residues. DNA of the CDR3: TGTGCCAGCAGCTTGGGGGCCTACGAGCAGTACTTC. As protein: CASSLGAYEQYF.

The table lists this clone with a count of one. The V gene is TRBV5-6, the J gene TRBJ2-1; unclear D gene. Per the germline V gene, CDR1 is SGHDT and CDR2 is YYEEEE. The V end lost 0 bases, the J end lost 2 bases, and 9 bases lay between the germline ends. The CDR3 loop spans 15 amino acids. CDR3 loop: CASSLAEVTYNEQFF. CDR3 nucleotide sequence: TGTGCCAGCAGCTTGGCCGAGGTAACCTACAATGAGCAGTTCTTC.

This chain uses TRBV7-2 with TRBJ2-3; 11 bases are a match to TRBD2. CDR3 size: 16 residues. V lost 1 base and J lost 5; bases outside the gene matches: 5. CDR1 and CDR2 (germline): SGHTA, FQGNSA. The CDR3 region has the DNA TGTGCCAGCAGCTTAGGACTAGCGGGGCCTAGAGATACGCAGTATTTT. Protein: CASSLGLAGPRDTQYF.

This clone appeared a single time. In nucleotides, the CDR3 is TGTGCCAGCAGGGCAATAGACAGCTTCCAAGAGACCCAGTACTTC. It yields the protein CASRAIDSFQETQYF. The V gene is TRBV25-1, the J gene TRBJ2-5, with D perhaps matching TRBD1 (5 bases). The CDR3 has 15 residues. V lost 6 bases and J 1 base, leaving 15 bases between the germline ends. Germline V lookup: CDR1 MGHDK, CDR2 SYGVNS. The full variable domain, completed using reference TRBV25-1 and TRBJ2-5, is EADIYQTPRYLVIGTGKKITLECSQTMGHDKMYWYQQDPGMELHLIHYSYGVNSTEKGDLSSESTVSRIRTEHFPLTLESARPSHTSQYLCASRAIDSFQETQYFGPGTRLLVL.